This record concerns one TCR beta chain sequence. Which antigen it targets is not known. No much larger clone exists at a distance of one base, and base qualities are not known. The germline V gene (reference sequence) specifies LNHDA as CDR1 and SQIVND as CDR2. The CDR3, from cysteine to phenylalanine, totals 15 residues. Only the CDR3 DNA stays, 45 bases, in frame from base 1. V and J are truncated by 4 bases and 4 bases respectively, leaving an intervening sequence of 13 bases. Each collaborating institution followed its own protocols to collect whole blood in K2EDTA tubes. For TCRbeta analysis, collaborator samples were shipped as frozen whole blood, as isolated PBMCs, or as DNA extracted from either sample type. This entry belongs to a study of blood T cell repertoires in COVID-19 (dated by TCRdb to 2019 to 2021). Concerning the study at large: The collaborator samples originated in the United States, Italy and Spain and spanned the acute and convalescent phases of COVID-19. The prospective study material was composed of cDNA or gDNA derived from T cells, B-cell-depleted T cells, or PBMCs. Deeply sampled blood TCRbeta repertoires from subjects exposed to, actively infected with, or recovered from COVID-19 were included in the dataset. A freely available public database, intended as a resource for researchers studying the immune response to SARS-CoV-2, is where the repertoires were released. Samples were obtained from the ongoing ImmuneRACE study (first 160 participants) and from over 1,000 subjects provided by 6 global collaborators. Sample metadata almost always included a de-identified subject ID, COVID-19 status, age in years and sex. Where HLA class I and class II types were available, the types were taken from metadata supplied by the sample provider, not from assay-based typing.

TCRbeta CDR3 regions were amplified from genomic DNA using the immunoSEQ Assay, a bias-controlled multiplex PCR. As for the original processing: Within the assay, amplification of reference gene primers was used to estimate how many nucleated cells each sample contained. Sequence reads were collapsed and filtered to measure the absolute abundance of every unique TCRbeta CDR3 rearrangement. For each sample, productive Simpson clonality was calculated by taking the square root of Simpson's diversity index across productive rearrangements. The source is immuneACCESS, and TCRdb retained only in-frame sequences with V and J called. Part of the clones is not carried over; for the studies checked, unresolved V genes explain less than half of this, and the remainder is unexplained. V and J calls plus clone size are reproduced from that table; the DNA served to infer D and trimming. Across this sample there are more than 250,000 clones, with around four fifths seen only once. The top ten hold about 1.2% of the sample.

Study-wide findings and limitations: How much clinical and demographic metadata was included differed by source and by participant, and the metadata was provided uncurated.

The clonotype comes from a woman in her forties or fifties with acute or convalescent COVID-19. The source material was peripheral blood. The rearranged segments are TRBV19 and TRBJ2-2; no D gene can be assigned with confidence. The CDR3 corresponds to CASSTPARITGELFF. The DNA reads TGTGCCAGTAGTACCCCCGCTAGAATCACCGGGGAGCTGTTTTTT.